This T cell receptor beta chain was identified during a study of T-cell reconstitution after alpha-beta-depleted transplantation in children. Study-wide results and limits: The study reportedly traced alpha-beta T cells about two months after transplant to several hundred expanded graft clones. At one year after transplant, newly produced T cells mostly accounted for T-cell counts and diversity.

Preparation of the TCRbeta library used unique molecular identifiers. TCRdb reanalysed the PCR reads using MiXCR and keeps one entry per CDR3 protein. The data contain about 460,000 distinct CDR3 sequences, about an eighth of them singletons. V shed 0 bases, J shed 5 bases, and the junction held 10 bases outside the gene matches. This CDR3 spans 16 amino acids. The germline V gene encodes CDR1 SGHRS and CDR2 YFSETQ. A single count supports this clonotype. The target antigen is unknown. This material consisted of PBMCs, mostly from graft donor cells, taken 180 days after TCRalphabeta/CD19-depleted stem cell transplant. This TCR was recovered from a female patient between 2 and 15 years old who had a stem cell transplant for aplastic anemia, so the T cells may come from the graft donor. The rearrangement joins TRBV5-1 to TRBJ2-7; 8 bases align to TRBD2. Here the CDR3 reads CASSLAEGSGKDEQYV. CDR3 coding DNA: TGCGCCAGCAGCTTGGCCGAGGGTAGCGGGAAGGACGAGCAGTACGTC.